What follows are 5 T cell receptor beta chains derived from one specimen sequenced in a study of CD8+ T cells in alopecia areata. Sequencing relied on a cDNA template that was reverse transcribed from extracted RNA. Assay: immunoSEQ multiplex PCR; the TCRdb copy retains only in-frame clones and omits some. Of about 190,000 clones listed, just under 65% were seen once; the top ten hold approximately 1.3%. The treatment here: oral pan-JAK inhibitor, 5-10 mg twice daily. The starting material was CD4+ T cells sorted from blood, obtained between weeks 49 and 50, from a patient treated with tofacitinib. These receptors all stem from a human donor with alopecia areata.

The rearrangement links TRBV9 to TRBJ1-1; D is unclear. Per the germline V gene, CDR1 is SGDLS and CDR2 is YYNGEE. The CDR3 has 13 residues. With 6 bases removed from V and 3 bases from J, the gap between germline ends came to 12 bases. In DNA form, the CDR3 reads TGTGCCAGCAACGAGGTGGAGGACACTGAAGCTTTCTTT. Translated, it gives CASNEVEDTEAFF.

The DNA for the CDR3 is TGCGCCAGCAGCCAAGCCGCGCGGAATGAGCAGTTCTTC. Translation gives CASSQAARNEQFF. The chain joins TRBV4-3 to TRBJ2-1; D is ambiguous. Trimming stripped 1 base from V and 7 bases from J, with 8 bases between. The CDR3 has 13 residues. Germline loops: CDR1 LGHNA, CDR2 YSLEER.

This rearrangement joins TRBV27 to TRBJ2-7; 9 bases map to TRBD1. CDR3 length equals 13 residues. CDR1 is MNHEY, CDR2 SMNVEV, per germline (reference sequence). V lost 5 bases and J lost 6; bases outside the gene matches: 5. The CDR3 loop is CASSIDRGFEQYF. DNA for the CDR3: TGTGCCAGCAGTATCGACAGGGGGTTCGAGCAGTACTTC.

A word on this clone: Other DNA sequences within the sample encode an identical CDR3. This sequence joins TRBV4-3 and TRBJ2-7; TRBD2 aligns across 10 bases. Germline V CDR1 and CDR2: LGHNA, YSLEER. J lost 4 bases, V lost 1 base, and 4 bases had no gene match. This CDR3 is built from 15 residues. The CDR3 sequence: CASSQASGGAYEQYF. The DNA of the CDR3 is TGCGCCAGCAGCCAAGCCAGCGGGGGGGCTTACGAGCAGTACTTC.

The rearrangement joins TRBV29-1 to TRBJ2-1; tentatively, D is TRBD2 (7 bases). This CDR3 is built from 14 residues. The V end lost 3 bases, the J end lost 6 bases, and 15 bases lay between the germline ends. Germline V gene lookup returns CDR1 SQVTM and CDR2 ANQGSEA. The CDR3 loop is CSVDGFRGGNEQFF. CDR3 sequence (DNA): TGCAGCGTTGATGGGTTTAGGGGGGGCAATGAGCAGTTCTTC.